The rows below give T cell receptor beta chains drawn from one sample of a study of identical twins' blood T cells. TCRdb processed the 5' RACE reads anew with MiXCR; each CDR3 protein has one entry. The data show 350,000 to 400,000 distinct CDR3 sequences, with approximately 30% seen just once and roughly 5.5% held by the top ten. The sequenced sample consisted of PBMCs. These receptors were obtained from a woman aged 18-55 years in good health. CDR3s leave out the opening cysteine and the closing phenylalanine or tryptophan. A D gene is named only where the DNA matches it firmly.

d_call | v_call | cdr3_aa
TRBD1 | TRBV7-9 | ASNLLLTGATGELF
. | TRBV18 | ASTIGPLGGSVEQF
. | TRBV3-1 | ASSQNGQAFSGYT
TRBD2 | TRBV5-1 | ASSLGSGRAIYNEQF
TRBD1 | TRBV20-1 | SARGTDYDEQF
. | TRBV20-1 | SAREGLKNYGYT
TRBD2 | TRBV7-9 | ASSLGTSYNEQF
TRBD2 | TRBV7-9 | ASSPSGNYNEQF
TRBD1 | TRBV2 | ASSGDRGTEAF
. | TRBV5-5 | ASSYLDDYTEAF
TRBD1 | TRBV10-3 | AIRDRDPHHRNEQF
. | TRBV12-3/TRBV12-4 | ASRRGPGPQH
TRBD2 | TRBV10-3 | AIKPGLPYNEQF
. | TRBV4-1 | ASSLDRRVDDYGYT
. | TRBV7-9 | ASSFRGTNEKLF
. | TRBV4-1 | ASSQESRDTQY
. | TRBV15 | ATSRDKSVEETQY
. | TRBV30 | AWSSGLRNTIY
. | TRBV7-9 | ASSLGLSEANVLT
. | TRBV20-1 | SASRVKNTGELF
. | TRBV29-1 | SVGEDSTLEAF
. | TRBV9 | ASSVEGGPGDTQY
TRBD1 | TRBV12-3/TRBV12-4 | ASSPQGQGYEQY
. | TRBV30 | AWRPRTALNQPQH
. | TRBV5-6 | ASSFGKYSYNEQF
TRBD1 | TRBV5-5 | ASSLDWTGVFYEQY
TRBD1 | TRBV29-1 | SAAGQGMGEQY
TRBD1 | TRBV20-1 | SARAPRTGHQPQH
. | TRBV18 | ASSPSAGQLQPQH
. | TRBV27 | ASSFQAGNTIY
. | TRBV5-1 | ASSLAVQVMNTEAF
. | TRBV29-1 | NILRLGGIGMNEQF
. | TRBV20-1 | SVMASTEAF
. | TRBV6-5 | ASSYARTVNEQF
TRBD1 | TRBV6-1 | ASKTGRTEAF
. | TRBV13 | ASSPEDQDTQY
. | TRBV2 | ASRTGGIGDTQY
. | TRBV2 | ASRQTGKHGYT
. | TRBV11-2 | ASGLGGSLNEKLF
. | TRBV6-5 | ASGTARDTGELF
. | TRBV6-2/TRBV6-3 | ASSYGFRTEAF
. | TRBV19 | ASSIDWAGGNQPQH
. | TRBV7-9 | ASSFRPGGQPYNTEAF
. | TRBV10-3 | AISEGKGFTGNEQF
. | TRBV7-2 | ASSLLGQGEAF
TRBD1 | TRBV5-8 | ASSSAGQRNEKLF
. | TRBV3-1 | ASSPDGPYEQY
. | TRBV2 | ASGGAF
. | TRBV29-1 | SVDPLDASSYNEQF
. | TRBV20-1 | SASRAGLVSSGNTIY
TRBD1 | TRBV2 | ASYSGQGNSPLH
TRBD1 | TRBV27 | ASSLSIQGDRVSREQY
TRBD1 | TRBV20-1 | SAPRDRFSEQY
. | TRBV7-2 | ASSYPGEQF
. | TRBV7-9 | ASSLGVRITEAF
TRBD2 | TRBV6-5 | ASSGLAGDSSYNEQF